Listed below are T cell receptor beta chains from one sample, sequenced in a study of cytotoxic CD8 clonotypes in ibrutinib-treated CLL. The data were produced by immunoSEQ multiplex PCR, yet TCRdb's version contains in-frame clones alone and is incomplete. Of some 15,000 clones in the sample, about 60% were seen once. The source was PBMCs, collected before ibrutinib treatment. These receptor sequences come from a human donor with chronic lymphocytic leukemia. Both conserved end residues are part of each CDR3. Fields, in order: clone size, V gene, J gene, D gene, CDR3 DNA, CDR3 protein. D genes are given only for firm matches. The listing skips clone size in some rows; elsewhere it reads once, few, many or a size class.

>NA|TRBV10-2|TRBJ2-1|TRBD1
TGCGCCAGCTGCCATGGGACAGGCTTCTACAATGAGCAGTTCTTC
CASCHGTGFYNEQFF
>NA|TRBV11-2|TRBJ2-7|NA
TGTGCCAGCAGCCCCTTTTACAACGAGCAGTACTTC
CASSPFYNEQYF
>few|TRBV6-4|TRBJ1-2|NA
TGTGCCAGCAGCTACGTGGAGGGGAACTATGGCTACACCTTC
CASSYVEGNYGYTF
>NA|TRBV2|TRBJ1-5|TRBD1
TGTGCCAGCACCGCCGGGACAGGGTACAATCAGCCCCAGCATTTT
CASTAGTGYNQPQHF
>NA|TRBV5-1|TRBJ1-1|NA
TGCGCCAGCAGCCCCGGACAGCGCATGAACACTGAAGCTTTCTTT
CASSPGQRMNTEAFF
>NA|TRBV21-1|TRBJ2-2|NA
TGTGCCAGCAGCGGCAGCACCGGGGAGCTGTTTTTT
CASSGSTGELFF
>once|TRBV28|TRBJ1-5|NA
TGTGCCAGCCATTCCGGCGGGGAATATCAGCCCCAGCATTTT
CASHSGGEYQPQHF
>NA|TRBV12-5|TRBJ2-3|NA
TGTGCTAGTGGTTCCCTAGGCGATACGCAGTATTTT
CASGSLGDTQYF
>NA|TRBV28|TRBJ1-5|NA
TGTGCCAGCAGTTTATCGGGGTTCCAATGGCCCCAGCATTTT
CASSLSGFQWPQHF
>NA|TRBV6-1|TRBJ2-3|NA
TGTGCCAGCAGAATACAGGGAACGGAAACAGATACGCAGTATTTT
CASRIQGTETDTQYF
>medium-sized|TRBV28|TRBJ2-3|NA
TGTGCCAGCAGTTGGACAGATACGCAGTATTTT
CASSWTDTQYF
>NA|TRBV2|TRBJ1-2|NA
TGTGCCAGCAGTGAAAGGGCGGGGAAAGGCTACACCTTC
CASSERAGKGYTF
>NA|TRBV18|TRBJ2-3|NA
TGTGCCAGCTCACCAGAAACGAGGTGGGTCACAGATACGCAGTATTTT
CASSPETRWVTDTQYF
>NA|TRBV5-1|TRBJ1-1|NA
TGCGCCACCAACACCCGGACTGCCCTGAACACTGAAGCTTTCTTT
CATNTRTALNTEAFF
>few|TRBV27|TRBJ2-2|NA
TGTGCCAGCAGTTTGTGGGTTAACACCGGGGAGCTGTTTTTT
CASSLWVNTGELFF
>few|TRBV5-1|TRBJ1-4|NA
TGCGCCAGCAGCTTGGAGGCTAATGAAAAACTGTTTTTT
CASSLEANEKLFF
>once|TRBV6-1|TRBJ2-5|TRBD2
TGTGCCAGCAGCTCCCTAGCGGGAGGTTTAGAGACCCAGTACTTC
CASSSLAGGLETQYF
>NA|TRBV4-1|TRBJ1-2|NA
TGCGCCAGCAGCCAAGACGGCGGGGCACTCTCTAACTATGGCTACACCTTC
CASSQDGGALSNYGYTF
>few|TRBV18|TRBJ1-5|TRBD1
TGTGCCAGCTCAAAAGAGGGGGCGAATCAGCCCCAGCATTTT
CASSKEGANQPQHF
>few|TRBV9|TRBJ1-1|NA
TGTGCCAGCAGCGTAGTGGGGGTTCGGAACACTGAAGCTTTCTTT
CASSVVGVRNTEAFF
>NA|TRBV28|TRBJ2-3|NA
TGTGCCAGCAGTTTAATAGCACCCGATACGCAGTATTTT
CASSLIAPDTQYF
>NA|TRBV6-1|TRBJ1-2|NA
TGTGCCAGCAGACTAGCAGGGGTGTGGGGCTACACCTTC
CASRLAGVWGYTF
>NA|TRBV6-1|TRBJ2-7|TRBD2
TGTGCCAGCAGGACTAGCGGGAGCCATTACGAGCAGTACTTC
CASRTSGSHYEQYF
>NA|TRBV6-1|TRBJ2-7|NA
TGTGCCAGCAGGCTGGATAACGAGCAGTACTTC
CASRLDNEQYF
>NA|TRBV29-1|TRBJ2-2|NA
TGCAGCGTTGTACAGGGTTACACCGGGGAGCTGTTTTTT
CSVVQGYTGELFF
>few|TRBV7-8|TRBJ1-1|NA
TGTGCCAGCACCCTTATCCCTGGAGCTTTCTTT
CASTLIPGAFF
>NA|TRBV5-6|TRBJ1-6|NA
TGTGCCAGCAGCTTGAGCGTTTGGGGGTCGCCAACAAATTCACCCCTCCACTTT
CASSLSVWGSPTNSPLHF
>NA|TRBV6-4|TRBJ2-5|TRBD1
TGTGCCAGCAGTGCGGACAGGGTATCGGAGACCCAGTACTTC
CASSADRVSETQYF
>medium-sized|TRBV28|TRBJ2-1|TRBD1
TGTGCCAGCAGGCGACAGGGGATTACCTACAATGAGCAGTTCTTC
CASRRQGITYNEQFF
>NA|TRBV29-1|TRBJ2-7|TRBD1
TGCAGCGTAAGGACAGGGACCTATTCCTACGAGCAGTACTTC
CSVRTGTYSYEQYF
>NA|TRBV5-1|TRBJ2-3|NA
TGCGCCAGCAGCAGCAACAGGAATACGCAGTATTTT
CASSSNRNTQYF
>NA|TRBV28|TRBJ2-3|TRBD1
TGTGCCAGCCCGCCTGAGACAGGGTACATAGATACGCAGTATTTT
CASPPETGYIDTQYF
>NA|TRBV5-1|TRBJ1-1|TRBD1
TGCGCCAGCAGCTTACAGGGGAGAGGGGAAGCTTTCTTT
CASSLQGRGEAFF
>NA|TRBV7-7|TRBJ2-2|NA
TGTGCCAGCAGCTTCATCGTAGGCGGGCGCCTCCCAACCGGGGAGCTGTTTTTT
CASSFIVGGRLPTGELFF
>NA|TRBV2|TRBJ1-5|TRBD1
TGTGCCAGCAAACCCGGGCCGGGACAGGGCACAATTTATAGCAATCAGCCCCAGCATTTT
CASKPGPGQGTIYSNQPQHF
>NA|TRBV18|TRBJ2-3|TRBD2
TGTGCCAGCTCACCTTTAACTAGCGGGGCCACAGATACGCAGTATTTT
CASSPLTSGATDTQYF
>NA|TRBV28|TRBJ2-5|TRBD2
TGTGCCTCCAGACGGGGGGGAGGAGAGACCCAGTACTTC
CASRRGGGETQYF
>NA|TRBV5-5|TRBJ2-1|NA
TGTGCCAGCAGCTTGTTTCTAGCAGCTGAGCAGTTCTTC
CASSLFLAAEQFF
>NA|TRBV7-8|TRBJ1-4|NA
TGTGCCAGCAGCTTAGCGTTTCAGATTAATGAAAAACTGTTTTTT
CASSLAFQINEKLFF
>few|TRBV11-2|TRBJ2-2|NA
TGTGCCAGCAGCCCAGGGAGCGGAACGAACACCGGGGAGCTGTTTTTT
CASSPGSGTNTGELFF
>NA|TRBV6-1|TRBJ2-7|NA
TGTGCCAGCAGTGAAGCGGTGACCTTGGGGGAGCAGTACTTC
CASSEAVTLGEQYF
>NA|TRBV28|TRBJ1-1|TRBD1
TGTGCCAGCAGGCACAGGGGGGAAGCTTTCTTT
CASRHRGEAFF
>once|TRBV5-1|TRBJ2-7|NA
TGCGCCAGCAGCTTAGGACGGCAGGCCTACGAGCAGTACTTC
CASSLGRQAYEQYF
>NA|TRBV12-2|TRBJ1-2|NA
TGTGCAAGTCGCTTGGGGCCTAGGGCCCGGGAAGGCTACACCTTC
CASRLGPRAREGYTF
>NA|TRBV19|TRBJ2-7|TRBD1
TGTGCCAGTAGTTTATACAGGGGAGCCTACGAGCAGTACTTC
CASSLYRGAYEQYF
>NA|TRBV5-1|TRBJ2-1|NA
TGCGCCAGCAGCTTGGGCAGGGGCCTACTTGAGCAGTTCTTC
CASSLGRGLLEQFF
>NA|TRBV14|TRBJ1-2|NA
TGTGCCAGCAGCCAAATCAGAGCTAACTATGGCTACACCTTC
CASSQIRANYGYTF
>NA|TRBV7-6|TRBJ2-2|NA
TGTGCCAGCAGCTACAGCCCAGACACCGGGGAGCTGTTTTTT
CASSYSPDTGELFF
>NA|TRBV11-3|TRBJ2-1|TRBD1
TGTGCCAGCAGCTTAGGGGGCGGACAGGGATGGAATGAGCAGTTCTTC
CASSLGGGQGWNEQFF
>NA|TRBV25-1|TRBJ2-1|TRBD2
TGTGCCAGCAGTGAAGCTAGCGGGAGAAGGGAGCAGTTCTTC
CASSEASGRREQFF
>NA|TRBV19|TRBJ2-1|TRBD2
TGTGCCAGTAGTGGGTCGGTGTCTAGCGGGGAAAATGAGCAGTTCTTC
CASSGSVSSGENEQFF
>NA|TRBV18|TRBJ1-2|NA
TGTGCCAGCTCACCCCCGGGGCAGTTCTATGGCTACACCTTC
CASSPPGQFYGYTF
>NA|TRBV5-1|TRBJ1-1|NA
TGCGCCAGCAGCTTGACTTCAGGGGTAACTGAAGCTTTCTTT
CASSLTSGVTEAFF
>NA|TRBV5-4|TRBJ2-5|TRBD2
TGTGCCAGCACCCTAAAGGGACGGGAGGGCGGGCGTGTTGAGACCCAGTACTTC
CASTLKGREGGRVETQYF
>NA|TRBV5-4|TRBJ2-1|NA
TGTGCCAGCAGCTTGGTGGCAAGCTCCTACAATGAGCAGTTCTTC
CASSLVASSYNEQFF
>NA|TRBV6-5|TRBJ1-1|NA
TGTGCCAGCTCTCGGAACACTGAAGCTTTCTTT
CASSRNTEAFF
>once|TRBV28|TRBJ1-2|NA
TGTGCCAGCAACAGTATTGGGGGGGCTAACTATGGCTACACCTTC
CASNSIGGANYGYTF
>few|TRBV2|TRBJ2-1|NA
TGTGCCAGCAGTGAACCCTTCCGGGTTGAGCAGTTCTTC
CASSEPFRVEQFF
>NA|TRBV7-2|TRBJ1-1|NA
TGTGCCAGCAGCTTAGCTTCAAGGGGGACGAACACTGAAGCTTTCTTT
CASSLASRGTNTEAFF
>few|TRBV9|TRBJ2-7|TRBD1
TGTGCCAGCAGCCCTCGACAGGGGGACGAGCAGTACTTC
CASSPRQGDEQYF